The rows below give T cell receptor beta chains drawn from one sample of a study of shared clonotypes between healthy human individuals. TCRdb's table, derived via immunoSEQ multiplex PCR, lists solely in-frame clones and lacks some. This table holds more than 1 million clones, around 78% found once. The sequenced material came from memory CD4+ T cells from PBMCs. These receptor sequences come from a man aged 18 to 35 in good health. Some clones in this sample may be carry-over from other donors' samples. CDR3s include the opening cysteine and the closing phenylalanine or tryptophan. The D gene is left open where the match is weak. Clone size is stated in some rows and not others, as once, few, many or a class when expanded.

abundance: -
d_gene: TRBD1
j_gene: TRBJ1-5
v_gene: TRBV6-1
CDR3nt: TGTGCCAGCAGTGACTGGACAGGGTTAAGGAAGCCCCAGCATTTT
CDR3aa: CASSDWTGLRKPQHF

abundance: -
d_gene: TRBD1
j_gene: TRBJ1-2
v_gene: TRBV19
CDR3nt: TGTGCCAGTAGTATACAGGGGGGTCCCTATGGCTACACCTTC
CDR3aa: CASSIQGGPYGYTF

abundance: -
d_gene: -
j_gene: TRBJ1-5
v_gene: TRBV28
CDR3nt: TGTGCCAGCAGTTTATATAACCCAAGGACAGATTTCTCCCCTTATCAGCCCCAGCATTTT
CDR3aa: CASSLYNPRTDFSPYQPQHF

abundance: few
d_gene: TRBD2
j_gene: TRBJ2-5
v_gene: TRBV5-1
CDR3nt: TGCGCCAGCAGCTCACCGCTTGGGACTAGCGGTACACTTCGTTCGCAAGAGACCCAGTACTTC
CDR3aa: CASSSPLGTSGTLRSQETQYF

abundance: -
d_gene: TRBD2
j_gene: TRBJ2-3
v_gene: TRBV18
CDR3nt: TGTGCCAGCTCACTGGCTAGCGGGAGTTCAGATACGCAGTATTTT
CDR3aa: CASSLASGSSDTQYF

abundance: -
d_gene: TRBD1
j_gene: TRBJ2-5
v_gene: TRBV27
CDR3nt: TGTGCCCGACCGGGGGACAGGGTCCAAGAGACCCAGTACTTC
CDR3aa: CARPGDRVQETQYF

abundance: -
d_gene: -
j_gene: TRBJ2-7
v_gene: TRBV2
CDR3nt: TGTGCCAGCAAGATGAACAGGGAGGGATACGAGCAGTACTTC
CDR3aa: CASKMNREGYEQYF

abundance: -
d_gene: TRBD1
j_gene: TRBJ1-1
v_gene: TRBV6-5
CDR3nt: TGTGCCAGCAGAAAGGGACAGTACACTGAAGCTTTCTTT
CDR3aa: CASRKGQYTEAFF

abundance: -
d_gene: -
j_gene: TRBJ2-5
v_gene: TRBV18
CDR3nt: TGTGCCACCGGGACTGGGCAAGAGACCCAGTACTTC
CDR3aa: CATGTGQETQYF

abundance: -
d_gene: -
j_gene: TRBJ1-2
v_gene: TRBV29-1
CDR3nt: TGCAGCGTTGAATACCCCCCCGGTGGCTACACCTTC
CDR3aa: CSVEYPPGGYTF

abundance: -
d_gene: TRBD1
j_gene: TRBJ1-2
v_gene: TRBV29-1
CDR3nt: TGCAGCGTTGATCCGGGACAGGGAATTGGCTACACCTTC
CDR3aa: CSVDPGQGIGYTF

abundance: -
d_gene: -
j_gene: TRBJ1-5
v_gene: TRBV21-1
CDR3nt: TGTGCCAGCAGCAAAGGCAAGGAGGGGCCCCGACCGGAGCCCCAGCATTTT
CDR3aa: CASSKGKEGPRPEPQHF

abundance: -
d_gene: TRBD1
j_gene: TRBJ2-4
v_gene: TRBV14
CDR3nt: TGTGCCAGCAGCGGTGGACAGGGGTGGGACATTCAGTACTTC
CDR3aa: CASSGGQGWDIQYF

abundance: -
d_gene: TRBD1
j_gene: TRBJ2-2
v_gene: TRBV2
CDR3nt: TGTGCCAGCAGTGAGAGTCAGGGGGCAGCCGGGGAGCTGTTTTTT
CDR3aa: CASSESQGAAGELFF

abundance: -
d_gene: -
j_gene: TRBJ2-7
v_gene: TRBV6-1
CDR3nt: TGTGCCAGCAGTGAGGAGATCTGGTACGAGCAGTACTTC
CDR3aa: CASSEEIWYEQYF

abundance: -
d_gene: -
j_gene: TRBJ2-1
v_gene: TRBV18
CDR3nt: TGTGCCAGCTCAGCGAGCTCCTACAATGAGCAGTTCTTC
CDR3aa: CASSASSYNEQFF

abundance: -
d_gene: -
j_gene: TRBJ2-2
v_gene: TRBV28
CDR3nt: TGTGCCAGCGGGGAGCGTACCGGGGAGCTGTTTTTT
CDR3aa: CASGERTGELFF

abundance: -
d_gene: -
j_gene: TRBJ1-2
v_gene: TRBV5-6
CDR3nt: TGTGCCAGCAGCTTGGCCGACAGGAACTATGGCTACACCTTC
CDR3aa: CASSLADRNYGYTF

abundance: -
d_gene: -
j_gene: TRBJ1-2
v_gene: TRBV2
CDR3nt: TGTGCCAGCAGGGAGGGGGGCTATGGCTACACCTTC
CDR3aa: CASREGGYGYTF

abundance: -
d_gene: -
j_gene: TRBJ2-1
v_gene: TRBV28
CDR3nt: TGTGCCAGCAGTGGGGCCGACAGGAATCCATCCAATGAGCAGTTCTTC
CDR3aa: CASSGADRNPSNEQFF

abundance: -
d_gene: -
j_gene: TRBJ1-5
v_gene: TRBV6-7
CDR3nt: TGTGCCAGCAGTACACAGCTTCACAATCAGCCCCAGCATTTT
CDR3aa: CASSTQLHNQPQHF

abundance: few
d_gene: TRBD1
j_gene: TRBJ2-7
v_gene: TRBV18
CDR3nt: TGTGCCAGCTCACCACCGCTGACAGGGTTTCCCTACGAGCAGTACTTC
CDR3aa: CASSPPLTGFPYEQYF

abundance: -
d_gene: -
j_gene: TRBJ2-1
v_gene: TRBV7-9
CDR3nt: TGTGCCAGCAGCTCGGGCCCATCCAATGAGCAGTTCTTC
CDR3aa: CASSSGPSNEQFF

abundance: -
d_gene: -
j_gene: TRBJ2-3
v_gene: TRBV10-1
CDR3nt: TGCGCCAGCAGTGAGAACGCAGATACGCAGTATTTT
CDR3aa: CASSENADTQYF

abundance: -
d_gene: TRBD1
j_gene: TRBJ2-7
v_gene: TRBV11-2
CDR3nt: TGTGCCAGCAGCCTAAGACCTCCGGGACAGGGAAACTTTTGGCAGTACTTC
CDR3aa: CASSLRPPGQGNFWQYF

abundance: -
d_gene: TRBD1
j_gene: TRBJ1-3
v_gene: TRBV29-1
CDR3nt: TGCAGCGTTGGTGCTGACAGGGGCGGAAAAGGGACCATATATTTT
CDR3aa: CSVGADRGGKGTIYF

abundance: -
d_gene: -
j_gene: TRBJ1-1
v_gene: TRBV5-1
CDR3nt: TGCGCCAGCAGCTTGGAAACGGAGAACACTGAAGCTTTCTTT
CDR3aa: CASSLETENTEAFF

abundance: once
d_gene: -
j_gene: TRBJ2-4
v_gene: TRBV7-9
CDR3nt: TGTGCCAGCAGCGACCGGGACGGAGAAAACATTCAGTACTTC
CDR3aa: CASSDRDGENIQYF

abundance: -
d_gene: -
j_gene: TRBJ2-3
v_gene: TRBV7-3
CDR3nt: TGTGCCAGCAGCCCTTCGGGGGGCCGCACAGATACGCAGTATTTT
CDR3aa: CASSPSGGRTDTQYF

abundance: -
d_gene: -
j_gene: TRBJ2-3
v_gene: TRBV29-1
CDR3nt: TGCAGCGTTGAAGATCGAGGCCTCTCGGATACGCAGTATTTT
CDR3aa: CSVEDRGLSDTQYF

abundance: once
d_gene: -
j_gene: TRBJ2-7
v_gene: TRBV5-4
CDR3nt: TGTGCCAGCAGCTTGAATGGAGCCCCCGAGCAGTACTTC
CDR3aa: CASSLNGAPEQYF

abundance: -
d_gene: -
j_gene: TRBJ2-5
v_gene: TRBV28
CDR3nt: TGTGCCAGCAATCGGGCGGGATCGGGTGTCGAAGAGACCCAGTACTTC
CDR3aa: CASNRAGSGVEETQYF

abundance: -
d_gene: -
j_gene: TRBJ1-2
v_gene: TRBV18
CDR3nt: TGTGCCAGCTCACCGATCAGGGGAGGAAAAGGCTACACCTTC
CDR3aa: CASSPIRGGKGYTF

abundance: -
d_gene: -
j_gene: TRBJ2-3
v_gene: TRBV6-1
CDR3nt: TGTGCCAGCAGCCGACCATATACGCAGTATTTT
CDR3aa: CASSRPYTQYF

abundance: -
d_gene: TRBD2
j_gene: TRBJ2-7
v_gene: TRBV5-1
CDR3nt: TGCGCCAGCAGCTTGGGGTTCGGACTAGCGTCGTACGAGCAGTACTTC
CDR3aa: CASSLGFGLASYEQYF

abundance: few
d_gene: -
j_gene: TRBJ2-2
v_gene: TRBV7-2
CDR3nt: TGTGCCAGCAGCTTAGAGCGGAACACCGGGGAGCTGTTTTTT
CDR3aa: CASSLERNTGELFF

abundance: -
d_gene: TRBD2
j_gene: TRBJ2-1
v_gene: TRBV9
CDR3nt: TGTGCCAGCAGCCCACGGTTAGCGGGGAGCAATGAGCAGTTCTTC
CDR3aa: CASSPRLAGSNEQFF

abundance: -
d_gene: TRBD2
j_gene: TRBJ2-1
v_gene: TRBV7-2
CDR3nt: TGTGCCAGCAGCCGCGGGGCGGGAGGGTACAATGAGCAGTTCTTC
CDR3aa: CASSRGAGGYNEQFF

abundance: -
d_gene: TRBD2
j_gene: TRBJ2-3
v_gene: TRBV7-9
CDR3nt: TGTGCCAGCAGCCCACTAGCGGGCGCAGATACGCAGTATTTT
CDR3aa: CASSPLAGADTQYF

abundance: -
d_gene: TRBD1
j_gene: TRBJ2-1
v_gene: TRBV4-1
CDR3nt: TGCGCCAGCAGCCAAGACGGGGACAGGGGTTGGAATGAGCAGTTCTTC
CDR3aa: CASSQDGDRGWNEQFF

abundance: few
d_gene: -
j_gene: TRBJ1-2
v_gene: TRBV27
CDR3nt: TGTGCCAGCAGTTTAAGCGGTCGTGCCTATGGCTACACCTTC
CDR3aa: CASSLSGRAYGYTF